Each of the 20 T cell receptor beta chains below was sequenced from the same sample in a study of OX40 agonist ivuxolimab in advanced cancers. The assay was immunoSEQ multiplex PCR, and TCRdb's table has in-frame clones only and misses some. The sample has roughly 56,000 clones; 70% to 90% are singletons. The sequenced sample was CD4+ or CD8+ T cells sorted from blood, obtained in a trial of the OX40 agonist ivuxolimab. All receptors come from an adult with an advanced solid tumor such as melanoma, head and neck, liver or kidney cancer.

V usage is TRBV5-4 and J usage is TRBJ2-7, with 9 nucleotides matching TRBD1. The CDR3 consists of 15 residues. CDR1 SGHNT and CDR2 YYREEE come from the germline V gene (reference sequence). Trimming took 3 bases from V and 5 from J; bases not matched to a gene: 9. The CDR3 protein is CASSSKQGASDEQYF. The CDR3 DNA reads TGTGCCAGCAGCTCGAAACAGGGGGCGTCGGACGAGCAGTACTTC.

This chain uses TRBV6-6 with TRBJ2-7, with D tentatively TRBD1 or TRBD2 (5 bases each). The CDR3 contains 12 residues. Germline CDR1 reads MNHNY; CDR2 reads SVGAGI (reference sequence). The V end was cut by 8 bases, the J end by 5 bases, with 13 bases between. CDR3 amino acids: CASQEGTHEQYF. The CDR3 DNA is TGTGCCAGCCAAGAGGGGACCCACGAGCAGTACTTC.

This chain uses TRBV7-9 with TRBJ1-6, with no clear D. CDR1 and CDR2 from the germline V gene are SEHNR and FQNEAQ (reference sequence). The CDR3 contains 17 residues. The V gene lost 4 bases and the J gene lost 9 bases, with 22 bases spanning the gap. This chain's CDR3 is CASSSRLGEKISSPLHF. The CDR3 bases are TGTGCCAGCAGCTCCCGACTCGGTGAAAAGATTAGTTCACCCCTCCACTTT. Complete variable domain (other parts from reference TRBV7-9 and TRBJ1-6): DTGVSQNPRHKITKRGQNVTFRCDPISEHNRLYWYRQTLGQGPEFLTYFQNEAQLEKSRLLSDRFSAERPKGSFSTLEIQRTEQGDSAMYLCASSSRLGEKISSPLHFGNGTRLTVT.

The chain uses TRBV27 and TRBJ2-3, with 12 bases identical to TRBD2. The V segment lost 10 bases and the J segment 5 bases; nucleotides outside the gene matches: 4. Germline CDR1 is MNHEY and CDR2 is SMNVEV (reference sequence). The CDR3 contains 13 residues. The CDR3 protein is CAIKGLAGDTQYF. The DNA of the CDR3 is TGTGCCATCAAGGGACTAGCGGGAGATACGCAGTATTTT.

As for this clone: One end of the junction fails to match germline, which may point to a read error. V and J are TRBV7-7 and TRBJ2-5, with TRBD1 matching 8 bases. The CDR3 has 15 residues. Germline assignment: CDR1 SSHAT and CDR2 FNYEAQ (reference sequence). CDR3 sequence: CASSLSPTGEETQYF. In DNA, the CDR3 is TGTGCTAGCAGCTTATCCCCGACAGGGGAAGAGACCCAGTACTTC.

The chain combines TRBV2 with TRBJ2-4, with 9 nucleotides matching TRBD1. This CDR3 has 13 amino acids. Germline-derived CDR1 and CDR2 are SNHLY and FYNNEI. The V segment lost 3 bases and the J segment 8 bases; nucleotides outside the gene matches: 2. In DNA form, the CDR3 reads TGTGCCAGCAGTGAGGGACAGGGAGACATTCAGTACTTC. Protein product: CASSEGQGDIQYF.

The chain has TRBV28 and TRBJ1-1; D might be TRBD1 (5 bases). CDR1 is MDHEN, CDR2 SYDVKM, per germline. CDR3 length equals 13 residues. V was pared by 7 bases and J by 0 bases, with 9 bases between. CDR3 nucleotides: TGTGCCAGCACTGGGACGGTGAACACTGAAGCTTTCTTT. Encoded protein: CASTGTVNTEAFF.

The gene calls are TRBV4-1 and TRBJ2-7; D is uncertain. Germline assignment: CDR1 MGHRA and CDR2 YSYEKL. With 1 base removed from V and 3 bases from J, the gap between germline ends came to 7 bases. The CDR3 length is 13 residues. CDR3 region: CASSQVPNYEQYF. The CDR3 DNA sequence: TGCGCCAGCAGCCAAGTCCCGAACTACGAGCAGTACTTC.

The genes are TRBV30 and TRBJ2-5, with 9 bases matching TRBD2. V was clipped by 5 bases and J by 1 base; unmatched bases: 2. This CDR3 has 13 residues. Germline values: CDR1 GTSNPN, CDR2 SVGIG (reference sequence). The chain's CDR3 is CAWAGGIQETQYF. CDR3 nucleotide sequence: TGTGCCTGGGCGGGAGGGATCCAAGAGACCCAGTACTTC.

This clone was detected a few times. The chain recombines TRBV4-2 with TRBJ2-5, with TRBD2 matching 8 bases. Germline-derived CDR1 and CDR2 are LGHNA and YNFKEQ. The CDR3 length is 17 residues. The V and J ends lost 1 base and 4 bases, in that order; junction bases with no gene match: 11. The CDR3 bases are TGTGCCAGCAGCCAAGGTAGTCGAGCGGGAGTTTCAGAGACCCAGTACTTC. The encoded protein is CASSQGSRAGVSETQYF.

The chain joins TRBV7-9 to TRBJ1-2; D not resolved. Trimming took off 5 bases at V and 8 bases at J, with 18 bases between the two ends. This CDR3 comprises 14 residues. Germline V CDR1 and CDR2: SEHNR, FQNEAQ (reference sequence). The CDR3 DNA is TGTGCCAGCAGCAACCTTGGCGCGGGAACCGGCTACACCTTC. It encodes CASSNLGAGTGYTF.

CDR3 coding DNA: TGCAGCGTTCTGCAGACAGATAAAGCCTACGAGCAGTACTTC. Amino acids: CSVLQTDKAYEQYF. The chain links TRBV29-1 to TRBJ2-5; D is possibly TRBD1 (5 bases). Gene TRBJ2-7 matches the end of the DNA better, so the J call may be wrong. This CDR3 region has 14 residues. Germline CDR1 and CDR2: SQVTM and ANQGSEA.

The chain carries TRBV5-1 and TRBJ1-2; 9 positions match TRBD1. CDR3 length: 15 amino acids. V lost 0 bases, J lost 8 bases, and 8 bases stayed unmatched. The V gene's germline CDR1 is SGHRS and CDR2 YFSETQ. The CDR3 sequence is CASSLVGGQGSGYTF. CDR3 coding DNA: TGCGCCAGCAGCTTGGTCGGGGGACAGGGAAGCGGCTACACCTTC.

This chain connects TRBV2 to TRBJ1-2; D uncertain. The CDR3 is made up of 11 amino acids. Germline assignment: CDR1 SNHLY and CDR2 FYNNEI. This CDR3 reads CGSAGSYGYTF. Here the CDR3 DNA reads TGTGGCTCGGCCGGGAGCTATGGCTACACCTTC.

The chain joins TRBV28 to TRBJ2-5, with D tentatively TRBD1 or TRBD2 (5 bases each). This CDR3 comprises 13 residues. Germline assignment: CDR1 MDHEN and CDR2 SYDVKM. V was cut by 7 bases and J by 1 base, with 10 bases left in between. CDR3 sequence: CASIPGTQETQYF. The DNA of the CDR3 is TGTGCCAGCATCCCAGGGACCCAAGAGACCCAGTACTTC.

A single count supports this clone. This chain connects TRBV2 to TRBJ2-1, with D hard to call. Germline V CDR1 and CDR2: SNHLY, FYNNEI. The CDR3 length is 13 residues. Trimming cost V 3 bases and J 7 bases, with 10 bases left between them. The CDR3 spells CASSDQARNEQFF. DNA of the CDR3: TGTGCCAGCAGTGACCAGGCCCGGAATGAGCAGTTCTTC.

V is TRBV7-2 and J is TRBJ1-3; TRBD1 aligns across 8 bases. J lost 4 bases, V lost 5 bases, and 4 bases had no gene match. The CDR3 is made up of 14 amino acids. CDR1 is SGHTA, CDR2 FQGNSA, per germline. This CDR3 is CASSEQGVGNTIYF. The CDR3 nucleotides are TGTGCCAGCAGCGAACAGGGGGTAGGAAACACCATATATTTT.

The CDR3 here is CASSPGDREGTGELFF. The CDR3 coding sequence is TGCGCCAGCAGCCCCGGGGACAGGGAAGGCACCGGGGAGCTGTTTTTT. The chain employs TRBV5-1 and TRBJ2-2; 9 bases align to TRBD1. Germline trimming cut 4 bases from V and 4 bases from J; bases unmatched to any gene: 8. Germline-derived CDR1 and CDR2 are SGHRS and YFSETQ. The CDR3 is made up of 16 amino acids.

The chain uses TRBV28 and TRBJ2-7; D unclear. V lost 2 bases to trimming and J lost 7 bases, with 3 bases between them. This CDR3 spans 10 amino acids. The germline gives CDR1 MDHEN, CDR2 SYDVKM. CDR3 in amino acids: CASSLTEQYF. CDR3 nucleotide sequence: TGTGCCAGCAGTTTAACAGAGCAGTACTTC.

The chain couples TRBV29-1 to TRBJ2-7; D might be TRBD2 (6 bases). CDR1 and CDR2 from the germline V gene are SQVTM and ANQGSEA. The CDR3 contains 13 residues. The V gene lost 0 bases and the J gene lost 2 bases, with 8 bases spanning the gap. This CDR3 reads CSVEEGGTYEQYF. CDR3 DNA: TGCAGCGTTGAAGAGGGAGGTACCTACGAGCAGTACTTC.